The source of this T cell receptor beta chain is a study of cytomegalovirus exposure and HLA in healthy donors. General study points: As a later analysis showed, several of the most significant clusters appeared to be linked to common viral pathogens. V- and J-gene trimming in TCR beta was tied to a missense DCLRE1C variant by an analysis performed later.

The CDR3 totals 16 residues. The ends lost 0 bases at V and 7 bases at J; junction bases unmatched: 10. Germline-derived CDR1 and CDR2 are GTSNPN and SVGIG (reference sequence). Likely unrecorded immune exposures existed in these nominally healthy donors. A multiplex PCR was run with 60 Vbeta primers and 13 Jbeta primers. Method: immunoSEQ multiplex PCR; TCRdb's copy keeps in-frame clones and lacks some. Here the sample spans roughly 130,000 clones, about four fifths being singletons. This clone was counted once. Its antigen is unidentified. The specimen sequenced was PBMCs. J is TRBJ2-2 and V is TRBV30, with TRBD1 matching over 8 bases. The TCR originated in a man younger than 30 in good health and CMV-seronegative. CDR3 amino acids: CAWSVLRTGIHGELFF. The CDR3 DNA reads as TGTGCCTGGAGTGTACTCAGGACAGGGATACACGGGGAGCTGTTTTTT.